This TCR beta chain was retrieved from a study of T cell responses to AZD1222 COVID-19 vaccine. Overall study findings and caveats: Epitopes outside B.1.351 and B.1.1.7 mutated regions reportedly drew nearly half of spike TCRs. Spike-specific TCR breadth rose after two AZD1222 doses, and depth rose as well. Clonal diversity may have been underestimated in mostly white British donors. Dominant at 160-218 and 743-854, vaccine-associated CD4 TCRs also spanned spike.

Comments on this clone: Its antigen is undetermined.

Measured with immunoSEQ multiplex PCR; TCRdb has only the in-frame clones, and not every one. The sample consists of more than 120,000 clones, 85% to 95% of them appearing once. This CDR3 has 13 residues. Trimming cost V 3 bases and J 6 bases, with 11 bases left between them. The gene calls are TRBV12-3 or TRBV12-4 and TRBJ1-1, with D hard to call. This TCR was sampled from an adult in good health. The input for sequencing was peripheral blood, taken on day 0 of AZD1222 vaccination. The CDR3 nucleotides are TGTGCCAGCAGTTTGGGCAGAGGCCCTGAAGCTTTCTTT. Translated, it gives CASSLGRGPEAFF.